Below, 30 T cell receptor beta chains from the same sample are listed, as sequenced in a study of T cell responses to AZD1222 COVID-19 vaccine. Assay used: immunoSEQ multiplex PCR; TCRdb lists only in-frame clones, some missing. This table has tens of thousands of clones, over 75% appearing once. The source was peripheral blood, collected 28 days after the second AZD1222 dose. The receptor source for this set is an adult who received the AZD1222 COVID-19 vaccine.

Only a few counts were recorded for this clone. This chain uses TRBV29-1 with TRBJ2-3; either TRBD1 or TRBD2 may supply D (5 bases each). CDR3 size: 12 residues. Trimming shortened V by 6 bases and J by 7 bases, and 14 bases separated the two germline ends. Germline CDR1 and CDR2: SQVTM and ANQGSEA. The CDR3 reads CSVRGELYTQYF. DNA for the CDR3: TGCAGCGTCCGAGGGGAACTCTATACGCAGTATTTT.

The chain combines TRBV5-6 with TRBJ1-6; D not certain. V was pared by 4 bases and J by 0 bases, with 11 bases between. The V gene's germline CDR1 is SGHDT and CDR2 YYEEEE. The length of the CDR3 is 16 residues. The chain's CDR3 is CASSVYRSSYNSPLHF. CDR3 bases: TGTGCCAGCAGCGTCTACCGGAGCTCCTATAATTCACCCCTCCACTTT.

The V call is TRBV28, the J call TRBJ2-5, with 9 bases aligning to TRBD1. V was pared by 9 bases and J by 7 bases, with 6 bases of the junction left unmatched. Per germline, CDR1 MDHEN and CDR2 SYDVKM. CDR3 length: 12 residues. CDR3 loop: CASGTGTRTQYF. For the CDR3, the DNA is TGTGCCAGTGGGACAGGGACTCGGACCCAGTACTTC. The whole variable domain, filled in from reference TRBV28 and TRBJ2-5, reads DVKVTQSSRYLVKRTGEKVFLECVQDMDHENMFWYRQDPGLGLRLIYFSYDVKMKEKGDIPEGYSVSREKKERFSLILESASTNQTSMYLCASGTGTRTQYFGPGTRLLVL.

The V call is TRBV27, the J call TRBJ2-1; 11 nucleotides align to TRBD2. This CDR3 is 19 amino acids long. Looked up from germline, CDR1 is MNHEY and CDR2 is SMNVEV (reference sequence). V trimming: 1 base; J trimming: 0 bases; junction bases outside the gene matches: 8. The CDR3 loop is CASSLWVAGGLISYNEQFF. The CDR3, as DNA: TGTGCCAGCAGTTTATGGGTAGCGGGAGGGCTTATCTCCTACAATGAGCAGTTCTTC.

CDR3 in amino acids: CASSPNRVTGANVLTF. In DNA, the CDR3 is TGTGCCAGCAGCCCAAACAGGGTCACTGGGGCCAACGTCCTGACTTTC. The gene calls are TRBV3-1 (or the pseudogene TRBV3-2) and TRBJ2-6, with D perhaps TRBD1 (6 bases). Germline CDR1 and CDR2: LGHDT and YNNKEL (reference sequence). V lost 4 bases, J lost 2 bases, and 12 bases lay in between. CDR3 length: 16 amino acids.

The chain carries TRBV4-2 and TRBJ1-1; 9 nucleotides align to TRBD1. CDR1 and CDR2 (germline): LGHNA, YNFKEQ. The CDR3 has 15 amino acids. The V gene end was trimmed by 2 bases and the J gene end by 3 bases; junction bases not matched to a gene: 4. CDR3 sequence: CASSQHRGPDTEAFF. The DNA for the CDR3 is TGTGCCAGCAGCCAACACAGGGGGCCCGACACTGAAGCTTTCTTT.

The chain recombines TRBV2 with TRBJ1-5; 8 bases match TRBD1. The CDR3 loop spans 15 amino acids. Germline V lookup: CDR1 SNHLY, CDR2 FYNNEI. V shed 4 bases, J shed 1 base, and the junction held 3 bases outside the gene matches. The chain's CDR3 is CASSGTGWSNQPQHF. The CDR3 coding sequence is TGTGCCAGCAGTGGGACAGGGTGGAGCAATCAGCCCCAGCATTTT. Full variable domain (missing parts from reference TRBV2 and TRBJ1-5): EPEVTQTPSHQVTQMGQEVILRCVPISNHLYFYWYRQILGQKVEFLVSFYNNEISEKSEIFDDQFSVERPDGSNFTLKIRSTKLEDSAMYFCASSGTGWSNQPQHFGDGTRLSIL.

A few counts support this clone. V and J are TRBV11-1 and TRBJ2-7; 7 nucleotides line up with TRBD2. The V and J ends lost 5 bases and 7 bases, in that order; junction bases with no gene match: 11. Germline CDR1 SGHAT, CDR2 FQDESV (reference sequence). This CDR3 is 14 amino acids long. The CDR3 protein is CASSRAGARSEQYF. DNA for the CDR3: TGTGCCAGCAGCAGGGCGGGAGCCCGTTCGGAGCAGTACTTC.

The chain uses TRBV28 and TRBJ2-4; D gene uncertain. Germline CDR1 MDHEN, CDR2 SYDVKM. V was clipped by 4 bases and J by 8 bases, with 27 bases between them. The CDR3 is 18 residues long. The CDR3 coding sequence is TGTGCCAGCAGTTCTAACCTCCTACCCCTAGGAATCATTCACATTCAGTACTTC. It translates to CASSSNLLPLGIIHIQYF.

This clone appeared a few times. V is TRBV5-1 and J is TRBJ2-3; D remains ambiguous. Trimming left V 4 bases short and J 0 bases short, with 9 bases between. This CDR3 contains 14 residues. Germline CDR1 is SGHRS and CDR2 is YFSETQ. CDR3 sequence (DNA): TGCGCCAGCAGCCCTATGACTAGCACAGATACGCAGTATTTT. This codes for CASSPMTSTDTQYF.

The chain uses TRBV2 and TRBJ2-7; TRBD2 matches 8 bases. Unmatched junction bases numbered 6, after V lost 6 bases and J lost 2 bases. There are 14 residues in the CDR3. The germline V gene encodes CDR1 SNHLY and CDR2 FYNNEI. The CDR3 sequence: CASREAGGTYEQYF. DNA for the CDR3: TGTGCCAGCAGGGAGGCGGGAGGAACCTACGAGCAGTACTTC.

DNA of the CDR3: TGTGCCATCAGTGGTTCCGTATCCTCGGGGGGACATGAGCAGTTCTTC. Translation gives CAISGSVSSGGHEQFF. The chain recombines TRBV10-3 with TRBJ2-1; 7 positions match TRBD2. This CDR3 spans 16 amino acids. Germline CDR1 is ENHRY and CDR2 is SYGVKD. With 4 bases clipped from V and 8 bases from J, the junction kept 14 bases outside the gene matches.

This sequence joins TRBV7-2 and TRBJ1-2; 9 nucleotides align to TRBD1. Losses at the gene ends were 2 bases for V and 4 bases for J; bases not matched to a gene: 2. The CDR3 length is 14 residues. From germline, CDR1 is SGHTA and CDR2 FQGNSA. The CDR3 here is CASSLPGQGYGYTF. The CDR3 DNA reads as TGTGCCAGCAGCTTACCGGGACAGGGCTATGGCTACACCTTC. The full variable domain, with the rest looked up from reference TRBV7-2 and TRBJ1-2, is GAGVSQSPSNKVTEKGKDVELRCDPISGHTALYWYRQSLGQGLEFLIYFQGNSAPDKSGLPSDRFSAERTGGSVSTLTIQRTQQEDSAVYLCASSLPGQGYGYTFGSGTRLTVV.

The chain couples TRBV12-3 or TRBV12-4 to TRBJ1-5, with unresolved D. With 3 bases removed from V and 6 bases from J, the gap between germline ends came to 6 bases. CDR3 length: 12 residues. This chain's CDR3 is CASSFDPQPQHF. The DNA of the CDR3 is TGTGCCAGCAGTTTTGATCCTCAGCCCCAGCATTTT.

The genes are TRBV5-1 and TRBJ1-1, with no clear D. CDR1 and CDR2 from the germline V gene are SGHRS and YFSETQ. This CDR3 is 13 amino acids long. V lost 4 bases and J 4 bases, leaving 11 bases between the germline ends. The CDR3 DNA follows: TGCGCCAGCAGCCCGATGTCGAGCACTGAAGCTTTCTTT. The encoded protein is CASSPMSSTEAFF.

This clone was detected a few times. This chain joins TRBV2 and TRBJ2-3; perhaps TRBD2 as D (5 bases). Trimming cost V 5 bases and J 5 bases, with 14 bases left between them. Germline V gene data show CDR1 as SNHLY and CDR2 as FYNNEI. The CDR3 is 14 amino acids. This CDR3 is CASSFGQAGDTQYF. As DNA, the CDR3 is TGTGCCAGCAGTTTCGGGCAGGCGGGAGATACGCAGTATTTT. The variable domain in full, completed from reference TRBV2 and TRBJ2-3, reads EPEVTQTPSHQVTQMGQEVILRCVPISNHLYFYWYRQILGQKVEFLVSFYNNEISEKSEIFDDQFSVERPDGSNFTLKIRSTKLEDSAMYFCASSFGQAGDTQYFGPGTRLTVL.

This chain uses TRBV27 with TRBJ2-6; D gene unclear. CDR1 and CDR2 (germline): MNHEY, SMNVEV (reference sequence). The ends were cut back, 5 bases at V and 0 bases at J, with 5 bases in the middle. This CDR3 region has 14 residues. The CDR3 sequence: CASSTYSGANVLTF. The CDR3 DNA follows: TGTGCCAGCAGTACATACTCTGGGGCCAACGTCCTGACTTTC.

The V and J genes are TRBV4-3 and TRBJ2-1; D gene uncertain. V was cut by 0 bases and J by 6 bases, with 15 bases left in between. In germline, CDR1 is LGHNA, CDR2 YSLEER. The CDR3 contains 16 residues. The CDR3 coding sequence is TGCGCCAGCAGCCAAGATCGCGGTTTTTTTGGCAATGAGCAGTTCTTC. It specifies CASSQDRGFFGNEQFF.

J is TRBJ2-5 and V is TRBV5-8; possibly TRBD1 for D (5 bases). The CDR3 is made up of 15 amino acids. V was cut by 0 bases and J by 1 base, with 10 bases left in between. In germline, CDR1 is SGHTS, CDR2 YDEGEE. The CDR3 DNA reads TGTGCCAGCAGCTTGGAAGACAGTGCCCAAGAGACCCAGTACTTC. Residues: CASSLEDSAQETQYF. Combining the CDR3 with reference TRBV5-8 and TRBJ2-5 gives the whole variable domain EAGVTQSPTHLIKTRGQQATLRCSPISGHTSVYWYQQALGLGLQFLLWYDEGEERNRGNFPPRFSGRQFPNYSSELNVNALELEDSALYLCASSLEDSAQETQYFGPGTRLLVL.

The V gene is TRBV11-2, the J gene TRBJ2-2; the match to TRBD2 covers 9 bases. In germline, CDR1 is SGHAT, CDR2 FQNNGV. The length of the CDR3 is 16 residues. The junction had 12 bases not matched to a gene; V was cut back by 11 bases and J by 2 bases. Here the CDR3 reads CAAARGGRLNTGELFF. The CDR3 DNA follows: TGTGCCGCGGCGCGGGGGGGCCGCCTAAACACCGGGGAGCTGTTTTTT.

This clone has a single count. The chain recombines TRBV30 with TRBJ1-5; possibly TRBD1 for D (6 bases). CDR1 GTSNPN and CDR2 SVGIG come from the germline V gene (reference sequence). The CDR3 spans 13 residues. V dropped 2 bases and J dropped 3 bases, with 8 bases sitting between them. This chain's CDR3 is CAWSRGNNQPQHF. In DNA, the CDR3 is TGTGCCTGGAGTAGGGGGAACAATCAGCCCCAGCATTTT.

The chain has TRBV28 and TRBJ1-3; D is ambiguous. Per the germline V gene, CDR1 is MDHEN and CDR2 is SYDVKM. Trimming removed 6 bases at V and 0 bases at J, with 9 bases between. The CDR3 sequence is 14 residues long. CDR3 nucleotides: TGTGCCAGCAGCCGAGCGTCCTCTGGAAACACCATATATTTT. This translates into CASSRASSGNTIYF.

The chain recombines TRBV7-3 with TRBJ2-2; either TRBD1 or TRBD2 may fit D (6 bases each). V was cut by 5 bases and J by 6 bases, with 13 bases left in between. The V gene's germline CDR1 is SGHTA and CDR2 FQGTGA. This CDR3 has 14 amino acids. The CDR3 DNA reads TGTGCCAGCAGCCATGTAGGGGGGCCCGGGGAGCTGTTTTTT. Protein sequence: CASSHVGGPGELFF.

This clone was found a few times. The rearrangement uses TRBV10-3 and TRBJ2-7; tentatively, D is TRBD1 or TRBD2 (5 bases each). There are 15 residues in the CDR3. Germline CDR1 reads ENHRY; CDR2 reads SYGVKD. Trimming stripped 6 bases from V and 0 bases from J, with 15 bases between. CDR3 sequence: CAISEGSLSSYEQYF. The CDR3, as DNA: TGTGCCATCAGCGAGGGGTCTCTTAGCTCCTACGAGCAGTACTTC.

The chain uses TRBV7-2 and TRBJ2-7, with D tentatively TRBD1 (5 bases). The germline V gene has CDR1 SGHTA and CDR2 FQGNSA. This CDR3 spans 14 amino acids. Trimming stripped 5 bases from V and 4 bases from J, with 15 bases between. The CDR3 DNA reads TGTGCCAGCAGCAGACAGCGAGAATTTTACGAGCAGTACTTC. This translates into CASSRQREFYEQYF.

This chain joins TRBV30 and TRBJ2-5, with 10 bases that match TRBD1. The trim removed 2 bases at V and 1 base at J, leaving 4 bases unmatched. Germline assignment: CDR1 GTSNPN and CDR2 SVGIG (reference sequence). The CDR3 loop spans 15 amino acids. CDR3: CAWSTGQGIQETQYF. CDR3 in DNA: TGTGCCTGGAGTACGGGACAGGGGATCCAAGAGACCCAGTACTTC.

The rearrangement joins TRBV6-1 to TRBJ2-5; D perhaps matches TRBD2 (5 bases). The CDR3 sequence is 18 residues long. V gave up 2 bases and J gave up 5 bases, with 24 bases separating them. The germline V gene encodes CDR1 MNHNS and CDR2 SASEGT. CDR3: CASSEKASEASREETQYF. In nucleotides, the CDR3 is TGTGCCAGCAGTGAAAAAGCCTCAGAGGCCTCGAGGGAGGAGACCCAGTACTTC.

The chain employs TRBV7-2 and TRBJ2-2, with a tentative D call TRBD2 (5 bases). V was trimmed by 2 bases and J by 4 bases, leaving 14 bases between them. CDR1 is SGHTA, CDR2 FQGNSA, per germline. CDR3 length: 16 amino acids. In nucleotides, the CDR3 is TGTGCCAGCAGCTTACTCGCTACTAGAGGCACCGGGGAGCTGTTTTTT. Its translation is CASSLLATRGTGELFF.

The CDR3 nucleotides are TGCGCCAGCAGCTTGGAAGCGACAGGGTGGGACACCATATATTTT. It yields the protein CASSLEATGWDTIYF. The chain joins TRBV5-1 to TRBJ1-3, with 7 bases lining up with TRBD1. This CDR3 has 15 residues. Trimming removed 0 bases from V and 8 bases from J; junction bases left unmatched: 8. Per germline, CDR1 SGHRS and CDR2 YFSETQ.

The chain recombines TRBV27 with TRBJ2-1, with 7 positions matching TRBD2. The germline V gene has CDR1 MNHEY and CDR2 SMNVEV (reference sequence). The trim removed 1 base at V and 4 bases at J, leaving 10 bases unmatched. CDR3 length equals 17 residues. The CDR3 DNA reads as TGTGCCAGCAGTTTATTAGGTGTGGGGGGGGTTTACAATGAGCAGTTCTTC. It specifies CASSLLGVGGVYNEQFF.